Presented here are 21 T cell receptor beta chains from one specimen sequenced in a study of T cell responses to AZD1222 COVID-19 vaccine. The data were produced by immunoSEQ multiplex PCR, yet TCRdb's version contains in-frame clones alone and is incomplete. The sample includes about 64,000 clones, 75% to 90% seen only once; the top ten take roughly 13%. The starting material was peripheral blood, obtained 28 days after the second AZD1222 dose. These receptor sequences come from an adult who received the AZD1222 COVID-19 vaccine.

This chain links TRBV3-1 (or the pseudogene TRBV3-2) with TRBJ1-1; 8 bases line up with TRBD1. Losses at the gene ends were 5 bases for V and 3 bases for J; bases not matched to a gene: 2. This CDR3 region has 13 residues. From germline, CDR1 is LGHDT and CDR2 YNNKEL (reference sequence). The DNA of the CDR3 is TGTGCCAGCAGCTACAGGGGGGACACTGAAGCTTTCTTT. Translation: CASSYRGDTEAFF.

J is TRBJ2-7 and V is TRBV12-3 or TRBV12-4; 8 nucleotides agree with TRBD2. The CDR3 covers 13 residues. J was trimmed by 6 bases and V by 11 bases; bases with no gene match: 12. This CDR3 is CASGGGGTSEQYF. The CDR3, as DNA: TGTGCCTCGGGAGGGGGAGGTACTTCCGAGCAGTACTTC.

This clone has a single count. The genes are TRBV4-1 and TRBJ1-3; possibly TRBD1 for D (5 bases). The CDR3 consists of 15 residues. In germline, CDR1 is MGHRA, CDR2 YSYEKL. V lost 0 bases, J lost 2 bases, and 8 bases lay in between. The CDR3 loop is CASSQDQGAGNTIYF. The CDR3 coding sequence is TGCGCCAGCAGCCAAGATCAGGGAGCTGGAAACACCATATATTTT.

In this sample, this clone turned up a few times. The genes are TRBV5-5 and TRBJ1-5; D is uncertain. The germline V and J ends were trimmed by 0 bases and 3 bases, with 7 bases remaining between them. Germline-derived CDR1 and CDR2 are SGHKS and YYEKEE (reference sequence). The CDR3 is 14 amino acids. The CDR3 nucleotides are TGTGCCAGCAGCTTGGGACATCCCAATCAGCCCCAGCATTTT. As protein: CASSLGHPNQPQHF.

The CDR3 region has the DNA TGTGCCAGCAGCCAAGATACCCAGCGGGGAGTTGATGACAGCTCCTACGAGCAGTACTTC. Its protein is CASSQDTQRGVDDSSYEQYF. The chain links TRBV4-2 to TRBJ2-7, with TRBD2 identical over 7 bases. Trimming removed 0 bases from V and 0 bases from J; junction bases left unmatched: 17. CDR1 is LGHNA and CDR2 is YNFKEQ in the germline V gene. The CDR3 totals 20 residues.

The chain links TRBV4-1 to TRBJ1-6, with a possible D match to TRBD1 (5 bases). Germline loops: CDR1 MGHRA, CDR2 YSYEKL. CDR3 size: 17 residues. V was clipped by 4 bases and J by 4 bases, with 17 bases between them. CDR3 DNA: TGCGCCAGCAGCCCGTCGACAGCGTCTTATTATAATTCACCCCTCCACTTT. Translated, it gives CASSPSTASYYNSPLHF.

This clone has just a few counts. This sequence joins TRBV12-3 or TRBV12-4 and TRBJ1-5; possible D gene TRBD1, 5 bases. CDR3 length equals 13 residues. Trimming stripped 6 bases from V and 4 bases from J, with 10 bases between. In nucleotides, the CDR3 is TGTGCCAGCAGGGTGGGGACTAATCAGCCCCAGCATTTT. Residues: CASRVGTNQPQHF.

The rearrangement uses TRBV6-5 and TRBJ2-3; 8 bases are a match to TRBD1. In germline, CDR1 is MNHEY, CDR2 SVGAGI. The CDR3 consists of 15 residues. V lost 6 bases, J lost 4 bases, and 9 bases stayed unmatched. The CDR3, as DNA: TGTGCCAGCAGCCAAGACAGGGGTGGCCCAGATACGCAGTATTTT. It codes for CASSQDRGGPDTQYF.

This chain connects TRBV3-1 (or the pseudogene TRBV3-2) to TRBJ2-1, with TRBD2 matching 15 bases. The germline V gene has CDR1 LGHDT and CDR2 YNNKEL (reference sequence). The CDR3 is 14 residues long. The trim removed 4 bases at V and 15 bases at J, leaving 7 bases unmatched. The CDR3 is CASSPRTSGGASFF. The CDR3 nucleotides read TGTGCCAGCAGCCCGAGGACTAGCGGGGGGGCTTCGTTCTTC.

This chain joins TRBV7-2 and TRBJ2-3; TRBD2 agrees at 11 bases. Germline V gene sequence: CDR1 SGHTA, CDR2 FQGNSA. This CDR3 spans 16 amino acids. V trimming: 3 bases; J trimming: 2 bases; junction bases outside the gene matches: 4. CDR3 amino acids: CASSLRLAGPTDTQYF. CDR3 nucleotide sequence: TGTGCCAGCAGCTTGAGACTAGCGGGGCCCACAGATACGCAGTATTTT.

This clone was seen once. The chain has TRBV19 and TRBJ2-5, with 7 bases that match TRBD2. Germline V lookup: CDR1 LNHDA, CDR2 SQIVND (reference sequence). This CDR3 has 16 residues. V trimming: 7 bases; J trimming: 0 bases; junction bases outside the gene matches: 11. CDR3 sequence (DNA): TGTGCCAGTATTCCCCTCACGGGACTAAACCAAGAGACCCAGTACTTC. As protein: CASIPLTGLNQETQYF.

The genes are TRBV5-1 and TRBJ2-5; the D gene is possibly TRBD1 (6 bases). V was cut by 4 bases and J by 5 bases, with 15 bases left in between. Germline V gives CDR1 SGHRS, CDR2 YFSETQ. This CDR3 comprises 14 residues. Here the CDR3 reads CASSHSNRAETQYF. The CDR3, as DNA: TGCGCCAGCAGCCACTCAAACAGGGCTGAGACCCAGTACTTC.

This chain uses TRBV6-5 with TRBJ2-7, with a tentative D call TRBD1 (6 bases). The CDR3 runs 13 residues. Germline assignment: CDR1 MNHEY and CDR2 SVGAGI. Trimming took off 6 bases at V and 3 bases at J, with 12 bases between the two ends. The CDR3 DNA sequence: TGTGCCAGCAGGGGGCAGGGGTTCTACGAGCAGTACTTC. This gives the protein CASRGQGFYEQYF.

The CDR3 DNA sequence: TGTGCCAGCAGCAACGGTGGAGCTTTCTTT. Residues: CASSNGGAFF. This chain links TRBV21-1 with TRBJ1-1. TRBV21-1 is reported as a pseudogene. The CDR3 runs 10 residues.

This clone was observed a single time. The chain joins TRBV30 to TRBJ2-7; D ambiguous. CDR1 and CDR2 from the germline V gene are GTSNPN and SVGIG (reference sequence). V dropped 1 base and J dropped 0 bases, with 7 bases sitting between them. This CDR3 region has 13 residues. CDR3 sequence: CAWSGGFSYEQYF. In DNA form, the CDR3 reads TGTGCCTGGAGTGGGGGTTTCTCCTACGAGCAGTACTTC.

This clone was seen a single time. The J gene is TRBJ1-1, the V gene TRBV6-6; D perhaps matches TRBD1 (5 bases). Germline lookup yields CDR1 MNHNY and CDR2 SVGAGI (reference sequence). CDR3 length equals 13 residues. V lost 11 bases and J lost 7, with 20 bases in between. In DNA, the CDR3 is TGTGCCTCCAGGCCCGACCAGGGTCGTGAAGCTTTCTTT. The encoded protein is CASRPDQGREAFF.

The chain is built from TRBV30 and TRBJ1-4; D uncertain. The CDR3 runs 14 residues. Looked up from germline, CDR1 is GTSNPN and CDR2 is SVGIG (reference sequence). Trimming shortened V by 0 bases and J by 0 bases, and 5 bases separated the two germline ends. This chain's CDR3 is CAWSVQSTNEKLFF. CDR3 nucleotide sequence: TGTGCCTGGAGTGTACAATCAACTAATGAAAAACTGTTTTTT.

This clone was recorded a few times. The V call is TRBV14, the J call TRBJ1-4; D remains unclear. The CDR3 length is 13 residues. Deletions cut 5 bases from V and 7 bases from J, with 11 bases between. Germline V gene sequence: CDR1 SGHDN, CDR2 FVKESK. For the CDR3, the DNA is TGTGCCAGCAGCTTCCAGGAGGGTGAAAAACTGTTTTTT. Residues: CASSFQEGEKLFF.

The rearrangement uses TRBV10-1 and TRBJ2-1; unclear D gene. Germline V gene data show CDR1 as WNHNN and CDR2 as SYGVQD (reference sequence). The ends were cut back, 8 bases at V and 1 base at J, with 9 bases in the middle. CDR3 length equals 13 residues. CDR3 coding DNA: TGCGCCAGCTCGCCTGGGTCCTACAATGAGCAGTTCTTC. Amino acids: CASSPGSYNEQFF.

This clone was found a few times. CDR3 bases: TGTGCCTGGAGTGGTGCGGGACAAATGGGGAATCAGCCCCAGCATTTT. It is translated as CAWSGAGQMGNQPQHF. The chain combines TRBV30 with TRBJ1-5; TRBD1 might be the D (6 bases). Germline values: CDR1 GTSNPN, CDR2 SVGIG (reference sequence). CDR3 length: 16 amino acids. The V and J ends lost 1 base and 4 bases respectively, with 17 bases between them.

The gene calls are TRBV29-1 and TRBJ2-2; TRBD1 aligns across 10 bases. V dropped 6 bases and J dropped 4; count of bases not matched to a gene: 5. This CDR3 region has 14 residues. Germline-derived CDR1 and CDR2 are SQVTM and ANQGSEA. Written as DNA, the CDR3 is TGCAGCGTGGGGACAGGGGAGGCCACCGGGGAGCTGTTTTTT. It translates to CSVGTGEATGELFF.